The 7 T cell receptor beta chains reported below all come from one sample, sequenced in a study of blood T cells in healthy people across ages. Together with a sample-barcoded 5' primer, a J-beta primer mix was included in a second PCR lasting 7 to 11 cycles. From the 5' RACE reads, TCRdb called clonotypes with MiXCR, one entry per CDR3 protein. Of about 670,000 distinct CDR3 sequences in the sample, over 40% were seen once. The specimen was blood. These receptors originate from a woman older than 75 in good health.

This clonotype was counted between two and nine times. This chain uses TRBV12-3 or TRBV12-4 with TRBJ1-4, with D hard to call. The ends were cut back, 5 bases at V and 2 bases at J, with 12 bases in the middle. This CDR3 has 15 amino acids. CDR3 region: CASSLRTGTNEKLFF. CDR3 in DNA: TGTGCCAGCAGTCTACGGACGGGTACTAATGAAAAACTGTTTTTT.

On this clonotype: The conserved phenylalanine or tryptophan normally closing the CDR3 is absent here, so this likely arose from a read error. The genes are TRBV7-2 and TRBJ2-3; TRBD2 is a possible D gene (5 bases). Germline V gene lookup returns CDR1 SGHTA and CDR2 FQGNSA. This CDR3 contains 16 residues. V lost 5 bases, J lost 2 bases, and 17 bases lay in between. The CDR3 sequence is CASSPSRGRSTDTQYS. In nucleotides, the CDR3 is TGTGCCAGCAGCCCTAGCAGAGGGCGTTCCACAGATACGCAGTATTCT.

Turning to this clonotype: The junction does not match germline at one end; this may be a read error. The chain uses TRBV6-5 and TRBJ2-1; 7 nucleotides match TRBD2. The germline CDR1 and CDR2 sequences are MNHEY and SVGAGI. CDR3 size: 16 residues. Here the CDR3 reads CASSYGGAGRHNEQFF. The CDR3, as DNA: TGTGCCAGCAGTTACGGGGGAGCGGGACGGCACAACGAGCAGTTCTTC.

This chain joins TRBV12-3 or TRBV12-4 and TRBJ2-2; TRBD2 matches at 8 bases. The CDR3 has 16 residues. V lost 6 bases and J lost 5; bases outside the gene matches: 11. The CDR3 region is CASSPQAGGYTGELFF. CDR3 DNA: TGTGCCAGCAGCCCCCAGGCGGGAGGATATACCGGGGAGCTGTTTTTT.

This clonotype was observed a few times. V gene TRBV12-3 or TRBV12-4 combines with J gene TRBJ2-2; tentative D call: TRBD1 (5 bases). V lost 2 bases to trimming and J lost 1 base, with 8 bases between them. CDR3 length equals 15 residues. The CDR3 nucleotides read TGTGCCAGCAGTTTAAGACAGAGGAACACCGGGGAGCTGTTTTTT. This codes for CASSLRQRNTGELFF.

This clonotype has a count of ten or more. V is TRBV11-2 and J is TRBJ2-3; D is unclear. The CDR3 length is 13 residues. Between the trimmed V and J ends, which lost 1 base and 4 bases, there was a span of 6 bases. CDR1 is SGHAT and CDR2 is FQNNGV in the germline V gene. The DNA of the CDR3 is TGTGCCAGCAGCTTAGTTCCCCCAGATACGCAGTATTTT. Protein product: CASSLVPPDTQYF.

This clonotype was detected ten times or more. CDR3 coding DNA: TGTGCCACATTGGCTAGCGGGAAAAATGAGCAGTTCTTC. Its translation is CATLASGKNEQFF. V usage is TRBV6-6 and J usage is TRBJ2-1; TRBD2 matches at 9 bases. The V gene's germline CDR1 is MNHNY and CDR2 SVGAGI (reference sequence). Trimming took 10 bases from V and 7 from J; bases not matched to a gene: 8. This CDR3 spans 13 amino acids.